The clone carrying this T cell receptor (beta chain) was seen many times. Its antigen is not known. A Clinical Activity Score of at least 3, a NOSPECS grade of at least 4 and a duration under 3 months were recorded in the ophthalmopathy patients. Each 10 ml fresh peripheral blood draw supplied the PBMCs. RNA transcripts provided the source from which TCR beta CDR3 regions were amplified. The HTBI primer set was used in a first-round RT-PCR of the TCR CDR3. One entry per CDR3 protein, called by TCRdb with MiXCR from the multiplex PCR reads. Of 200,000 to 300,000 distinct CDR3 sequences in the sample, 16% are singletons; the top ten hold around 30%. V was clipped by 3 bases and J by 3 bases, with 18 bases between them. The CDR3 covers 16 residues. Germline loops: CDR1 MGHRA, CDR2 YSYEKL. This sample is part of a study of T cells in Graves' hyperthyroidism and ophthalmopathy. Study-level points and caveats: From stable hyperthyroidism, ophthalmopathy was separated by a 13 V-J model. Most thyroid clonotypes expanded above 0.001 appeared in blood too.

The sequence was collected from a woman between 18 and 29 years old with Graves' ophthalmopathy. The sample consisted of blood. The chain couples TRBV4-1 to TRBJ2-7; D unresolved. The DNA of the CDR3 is TGCGCCAGCAGCCAGGCTTACTTCGCTGGATACTACGAGCAGTACTTC. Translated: CASSQAYFAGYYEQYF.